This T cell receptor (beta chain) was profiled in a study of OX40 agonist ivuxolimab in advanced cancers. About the full investigation: The costimulatory receptor OX40 (CD134) was targeted by ivuxolimab, a fully human IgG2 agonistic monoclonal antibody. Intravenous ivuxolimab was administered to patients every 2 weeks at six dose levels: 0.01, 0.1, 0.3, 1.5, 3 and 10 mg/kg. Among the approximately 54 dose-escalation patients, around 20 had hepatocellular carcinoma, approximately 15 melanoma, 9 renal cell carcinoma and 9 head and neck cancer. In the dose-escalation cohort, more than 80% of patients were male, and the mean age was roughly 60 years with a range of roughly 20 to 80. Prior anti-PD-1, anti-PD-L1 or anti-CTLA-4 therapy was permitted, and 40% of dose-escalation patients had received checkpoint inhibitors. Partial responses were achieved by three dose-escalation patients, of whom one had hepatocellular carcinoma and two had cutaneous melanoma. The point of sequencing TCRbeta in the periphery was to test whether ivuxolimab changed TCR sequence diversity and drove clonal T-cell expansion. The paper reports the monotherapy dose-escalation portion (N of about 47 patients) of the phase I ivuxolimab trial. What the study reported, not specific to this receptor: In partial responders in the 0.1-3.0 mg/kg groups, normalized peripheral clonal expansion was found to be among the lowest, especially among CD8+ T cells. After ivuxolimab, CD8+ T cells had more expanded clones than CD4+ T cells on average. At doses of 0.1 to 3.0 mg/kg, clonal expansion of both CD4+ and CD8+ T cells in blood was seen between baseline and week 6. Which antigens the clonally expanded peripheral T cells were specific for was not determined. Low levels of normalized T-cell clonal expansion were also seen in some patients who did not respond.

Worth noting for this clone: Its antigen is currently not known. No base qualities exist here, and no much larger clone lies one base off it.

Patients with a history of autoimmune disease or receiving systemic immunosuppression were excluded from the trial. Peripheral blood for TCR sequencing was collected from all dose cohorts at baseline, on cycle 4 day 1, and on cycle 7 day 1. The samples were taken from a phase I, first-in-human, multicenter, open-label dose-escalation trial of ivuxolimab. Adults with locally advanced or metastatic melanoma, renal cell carcinoma, hepatocellular carcinoma or head and neck squamous cell carcinoma were enrolled in the trial. Before TCR sequencing, CD4+ and CD8+ T cells were separately sorted from peripheral blood. To sequence the TCRbeta CDR3 region, genomic DNA was isolated from the sorted cells. The immunoSEQ Assay was used for sequencing of TCRbeta CDR3 regions. The source is immuneACCESS, and TCRdb retained only in-frame sequences with V and J called. Part of the clones is not carried over; for the studies checked, unresolved V genes explain less than half of this, and the remainder is unexplained. The sample profile shows tens of thousands of clones; about 84% of them were found once. The ten largest account for around 0.7% of the sample.

Looking up the germline V gene yields CDR1 MDHEN and CDR2 SYDVKM. From the cysteine through the phenylalanine, the CDR3 covers 12 amino acids. CDR3 DNA only is kept here, 36 bases in frame from base 1. Between the V and J ends, shortened by 7 bases and 4 bases respectively, the junction contains 11 bases. Recombination connected TRBV28 to TRBJ2-7, with no confident D gene call. The sample was CD4+ or CD8+ T cells sorted from blood, taken in a trial of the OX40 agonist ivuxolimab. The origin of this receptor is an adult with an advanced solid tumor such as melanoma, head and neck, liver or kidney cancer. Here the CDR3 is given as CASTQTLYEQYF. The sequenced DNA is TGTGCCAGCACCCAGACACTTTACGAGCAGTACTTC. The full variable domain, with segments outside the CDR3 supplied by the reference TRBV28 and TRBJ2-7 proteins, appears as DVKVTQSSRYLVKRTGEKVFLECVQDMDHENMFWYRQDPGLGLRLIYFSYDVKMKEKGDIPEGYSVSREKKERFSLILESASTNQTSMYLCASTQTLYEQYFGPGTRLTVT.